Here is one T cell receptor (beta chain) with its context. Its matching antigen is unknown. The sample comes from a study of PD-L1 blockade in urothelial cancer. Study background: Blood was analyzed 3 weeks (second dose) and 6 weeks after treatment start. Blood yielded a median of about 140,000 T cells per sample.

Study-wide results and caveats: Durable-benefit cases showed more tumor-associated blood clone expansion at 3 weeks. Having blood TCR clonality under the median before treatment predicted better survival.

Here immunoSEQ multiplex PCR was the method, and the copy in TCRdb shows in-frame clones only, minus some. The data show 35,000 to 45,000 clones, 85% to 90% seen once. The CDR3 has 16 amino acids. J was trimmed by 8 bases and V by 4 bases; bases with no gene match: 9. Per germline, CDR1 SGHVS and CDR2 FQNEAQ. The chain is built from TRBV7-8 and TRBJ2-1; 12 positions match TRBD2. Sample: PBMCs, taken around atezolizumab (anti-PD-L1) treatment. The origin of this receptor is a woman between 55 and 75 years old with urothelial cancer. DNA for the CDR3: TGTGCCAGCAGCTCCCCCCCTAGCGGGAGGGCCTATGAGCAGTTCTTC. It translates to CASSSPPSGRAYEQFF.